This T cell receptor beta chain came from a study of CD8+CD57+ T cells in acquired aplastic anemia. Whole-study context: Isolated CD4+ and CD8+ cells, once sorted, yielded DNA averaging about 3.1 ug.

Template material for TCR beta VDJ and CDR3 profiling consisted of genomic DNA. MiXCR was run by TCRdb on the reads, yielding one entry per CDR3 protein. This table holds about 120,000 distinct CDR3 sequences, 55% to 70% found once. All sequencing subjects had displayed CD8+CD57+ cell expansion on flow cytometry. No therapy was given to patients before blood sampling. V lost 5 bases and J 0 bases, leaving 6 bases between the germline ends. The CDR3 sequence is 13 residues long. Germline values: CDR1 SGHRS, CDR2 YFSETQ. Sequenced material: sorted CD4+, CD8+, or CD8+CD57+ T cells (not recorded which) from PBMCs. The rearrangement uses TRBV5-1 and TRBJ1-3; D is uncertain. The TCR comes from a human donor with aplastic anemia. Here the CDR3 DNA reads TGCGCCAGCAGGCCGAGCTCTGGAAACACCATATATTTT. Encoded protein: CASRPSSGNTIYF.